The clone carrying this T cell receptor beta chain has a single count. Losses at the gene ends were 3 bases for V and 6 bases for J; bases not matched to a gene: 6. CDR3 size: 15 residues. Germline-derived CDR1 and CDR2 are LNHDA and SQIVND (reference sequence). This sample was taken from a study of OX40 agonist ivuxolimab in advanced cancers. Study overall: Given to patients was ivuxolimab, an agonistic anti-OX40 (CD134) antibody. It was permissible to have had prior anti-PD-1, anti-PD-L1 or anti-CTLA-4 therapy, and less than 45% had some.

TCRdb keeps only in-frame clones here, not all; method: immunoSEQ multiplex PCR. The sample has about 46,000 clones, about 88% seen once. The receptor was isolated from an adult with an advanced solid tumor such as melanoma, head and neck, liver or kidney cancer. The V gene is TRBV19, the J gene TRBJ2-1; 9 bases match TRBD1. The input for sequencing was CD4+ or CD8+ T cells sorted from blood, taken in a trial of the OX40 agonist ivuxolimab. In nucleotides, the CDR3 is TGTGCCAGTAGTATCACGGACAGGGGCCGCAATGAGCAGTTCTTC. This sequence encodes CASSITDRGRNEQFF. The full variable domain, in which reference TRBV19 and TRBJ2-1 provide the parts outside the CDR3, is DGGITQSPKYLFRKEGQNVTLSCEQNLNHDAMYWYRQDPGQGLRLIYYSQIVNDFQKGDIAEGYSVSREKKESFPLTVTSAQKNPTAFYLCASSITDRGRNEQFFGPGTRLTVL.